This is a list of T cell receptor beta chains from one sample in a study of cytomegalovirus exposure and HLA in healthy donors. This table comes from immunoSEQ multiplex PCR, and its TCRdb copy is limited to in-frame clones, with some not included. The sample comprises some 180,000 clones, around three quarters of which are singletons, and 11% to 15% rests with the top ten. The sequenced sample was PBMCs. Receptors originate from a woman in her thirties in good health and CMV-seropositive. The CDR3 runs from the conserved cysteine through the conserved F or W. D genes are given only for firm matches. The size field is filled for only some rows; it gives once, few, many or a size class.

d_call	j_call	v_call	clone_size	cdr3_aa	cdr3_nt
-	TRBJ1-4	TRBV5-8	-	CASSLGHTTNEKLFF	TGTGCCAGCAGCTTGGGACACACAACTAATGAAAAACTGTTTTTT
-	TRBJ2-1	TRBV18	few	CASSPPGLAYEQFF	TGTGCCAGCTCACCACCGGGTTTAGCTTATGAGCAGTTCTTC
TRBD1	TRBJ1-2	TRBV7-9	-	CASSLDREAYGYTF	TGTGCCAGCAGCTTGGACAGGGAGGCCTATGGCTACACCTTC
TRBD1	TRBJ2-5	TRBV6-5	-	CASSVLDRPGETQYF	TGTGCCAGCAGTGTATTGGACAGGCCGGGGGAGACCCAGTACTTC
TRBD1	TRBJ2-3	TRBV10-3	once	CAISEGDRGRDTQYF	TGTGCCATCAGCGAAGGGGACAGGGGCCGAGATACGCAGTATTTT
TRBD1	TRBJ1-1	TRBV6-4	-	CASSAQGGGTEAFF	TGTGCCAGCAGTGCTCAGGGGGGAGGCACTGAAGCTTTCTTT
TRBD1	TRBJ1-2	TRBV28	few	CASSRQGYYGYTF	TGTGCCAGCAGTCGACAGGGTTACTATGGCTACACCTTC
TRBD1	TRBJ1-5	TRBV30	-	CAWSVLQGVSPQHF	TGTGCCTGGAGTGTACTTCAGGGGGTTTCGCCCCAGCATTTT
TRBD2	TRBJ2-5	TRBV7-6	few	CASSLAGGEGETQYF	TGTGCCAGCAGCTTAGCGGGAGGGGAGGGAGAGACCCAGTACTTC
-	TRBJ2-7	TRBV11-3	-	CASSSKGYEQYF	TGTGCCAGCAGCTCGAAGGGGTACGAGCAGTACTTC
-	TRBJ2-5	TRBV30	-	CAWSVSLQETQYF	TGTGCCTGGAGTGTAAGCTTACAAGAGACCCAGTACTTC
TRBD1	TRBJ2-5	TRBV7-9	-	CASSLLGQGVETQYF	TGTGCCAGCAGCTTACTCGGACAGGGGGTAGAGACCCAGTACTTC
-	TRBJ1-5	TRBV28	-	CASSSTVNSNQPQHF	TGTGCCAGCAGTTCGACAGTAAATAGCAATCAGCCCCAGCATTTT
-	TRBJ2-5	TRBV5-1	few	CASSRGFQETQYF	TGCGCCAGCAGCCGAGGGTTCCAAGAGACCCAGTACTTC
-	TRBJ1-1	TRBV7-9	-	CSSSLGTIGANTEAFF	TGTTCCAGCAGCTTAGGAACTATTGGAGCGAACACTGAAGCTTTCTTT
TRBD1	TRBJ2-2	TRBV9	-	CASSAPGQGNTGELFF	TGTGCCAGCAGCGCCCCGGGACAGGGGAACACCGGGGAGCTGTTTTTT
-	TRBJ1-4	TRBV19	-	CASPQGEKLFF	TGTGCCAGTCCTCAGGGTGAAAAACTGTTTTTT
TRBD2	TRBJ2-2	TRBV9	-	CASSGGTSGPTGELFF	TGTGCCAGCAGCGGGGGGACTAGCGGACCCACCGGGGAGCTGTTTTTT
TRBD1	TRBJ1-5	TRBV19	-	CASSPLDRGNQPQHF	TGTGCCAGTAGTCCCCTAGACAGGGGCAATCAGCCCCAGCATTTT
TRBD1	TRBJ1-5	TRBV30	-	CACSTGGDQPQHF	TGTGCCTGTTCGACAGGGGGAGATCAGCCCCAGCATTTT
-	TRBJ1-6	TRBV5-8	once	CASSLGGSNSPLHF	TGTGCCAGCAGCTTAGGGGGAAGTAATTCACCCCTCCACTTT
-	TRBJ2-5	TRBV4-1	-	CASSQPELQETQYF	TGCGCCAGCAGCCAGCCAGAATTACAAGAGACCCAGTACTTC
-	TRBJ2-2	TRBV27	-	CASSLMGSHTGELFF	TGTGCCAGCAGTTTAATGGGCAGTCACACCGGGGAGCTGTTTTTT
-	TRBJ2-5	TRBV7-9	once	CASSFGGETQYF	TGTGCCAGCAGCTTCGGAGGGGAGACCCAGTACTTC
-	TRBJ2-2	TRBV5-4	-	CASSYGSGAAGELFF	TGTGCCAGCAGCTATGGGTCAGGGGCAGCCGGGGAGCTGTTTTTT
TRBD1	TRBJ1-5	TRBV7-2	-	CASSSTGQTNQPQHF	TGTGCCAGCAGCTCCACGGGACAGACAAATCAGCCCCAGCATTTT
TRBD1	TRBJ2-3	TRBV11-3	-	CASSSDRGGPDTQYF	TGTGCCAGCAGCTCCGACAGGGGAGGACCAGATACGCAGTATTTT
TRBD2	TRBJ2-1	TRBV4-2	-	CASSQPGLPYNEQFF	TGTGCCAGCAGCCAGCCGGGACTACCATACAATGAGCAGTTCTTC
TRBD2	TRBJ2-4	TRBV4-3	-	CASSQDYSRLGGSLAKNIQYF	TGCGCCAGCAGCCAAGATTACTCGAGGCTGGGCGGGAGCCTAGCCAAAAACATTCAGTACTTC
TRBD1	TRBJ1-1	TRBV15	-	CATSRDWVTGTGIEAFF	TGTGCCACCAGCAGAGATTGGGTAACCGGGACAGGGATTGAAGCTTTCTTT
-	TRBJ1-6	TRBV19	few	CASSSPGTYPSPLHF	TGTGCCAGTAGTAGTCCCGGGACATATCCTTCACCCCTCCACTTT
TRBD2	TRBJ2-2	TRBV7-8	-	CASKLGRGGPGELFF	TGTGCCAGCAAACTGGGGCGGGGGGGCCCCGGGGAGCTGTTTTTT
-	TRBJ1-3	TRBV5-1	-	CASSSGAPSGNTIYF	TGCGCCAGCAGCTCGGGAGCGCCCTCTGGAAACACCATATATTTT
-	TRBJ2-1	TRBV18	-	CASSPRPGSDNEQFF	TGTGCCAGCTCACCCCGCCCTGGCAGCGACAATGAGCAGTTCTTC
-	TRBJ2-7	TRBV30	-	CAWSTRQEPYEQYF	TGTGCCTGGAGTACACGACAGGAACCCTACGAGCAGTACTTC
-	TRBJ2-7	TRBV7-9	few	CASSLEGGEQYF	TGTGCCAGCAGCTTAGAAGGGGGCGAGCAGTACTTC
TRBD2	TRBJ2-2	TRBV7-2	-	CASSLIAGVRTGELFF	TGTGCCAGCAGCCTGATAGCGGGAGTAAGAACCGGGGAGCTGTTTTTT
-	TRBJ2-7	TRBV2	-	CASSTFGREDEQYF	TGTGCCAGCAGTACATTTGGCAGGGAGGACGAGCAGTACTTC
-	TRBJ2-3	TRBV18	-	CASSPEVVRYTDTQYF	TGTGCCAGCTCACCGGAGGTGGTCAGATACACAGATACGCAGTATTTT
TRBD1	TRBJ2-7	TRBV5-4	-	CASSLGPPGQGAYEQYF	TGTGCCAGCAGCTTGGGTCCCCCGGGACAGGGGGCTTACGAGCAGTACTTC
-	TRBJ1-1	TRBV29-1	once	CSAHEAREGTEAFF	TGCAGCGCCCACGAGGCCAGGGAGGGCACTGAAGCTTTCTTT
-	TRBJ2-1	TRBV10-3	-	CAISGGLGNEQFF	TGTGCCATCAGCGGGGGTCTAGGAAATGAGCAGTTCTTC
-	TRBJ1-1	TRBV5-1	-	CASSLAGHTEAFF	TGCGCCAGCAGCTTGGCAGGGCACACTGAAGCTTTCTTT
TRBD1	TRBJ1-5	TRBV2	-	CASTSGGQPQHF	TGTGCCAGCACATCAGGGGGGCAGCCCCAGCATTTT
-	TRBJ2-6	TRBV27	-	CASSFSGVGANVLTF	TGTGCCAGCAGTTTTTCAGGGGTGGGGGCCAACGTCCTGACCTTC